Presented here are 27 T cell receptor beta chains from one specimen sequenced in a study of monozygotic twins with inflammatory bowel disease (dated by TCRdb to about 2019). The library was made by 5' RACE. TCRdb names Illumina HiSeq 2500 as the instrument used. TCRdb reprocessed the public reads and reports one entry per CDR3 protein sequence, without DNA. The sample table on file contains about 350,000 distinct CDR3 sequences. Around 2% of the sample rests with the top ten. Sequences were obtained from blood. Source of these receptors: a human donor with ulcerative colitis or Crohn's disease, or a healthy co-twin of an affected twin (not recorded which).

V gene TRBV5-1 combines with J gene TRBJ1-5. Germline V gene data show CDR1 as SGHRS and CDR2 as YFSETQ. The CDR3 sequence is 13 residues long. The CDR3 spells CASSTDADQPQHF.

V gene TRBV5-1 combines with J gene TRBJ2-5. The V gene's germline CDR1 is SGHRS and CDR2 YFSETQ. This CDR3 has 18 residues. The CDR3 here is CASSLDLWIYLPEETQYF.

The CDR3 sequence is CASSQDLVSSGETQYF. This chain connects TRBV3-1 to TRBJ2-5; TCRdb lists TRBD2, though no DNA is available to test this call. The CDR3 is 16 amino acids. Germline values: CDR1 LGHDT, CDR2 YNNKEL (reference sequence).

The rearrangement links TRBV3-1 to TRBJ2-1. The CDR3 covers 16 residues. CDR1 and CDR2 (germline): LGHDT, YNNKEL (reference sequence). CDR3 residues: CASSQLAGRSYNEQFF.

V gene TRBV29-1 combines with J gene TRBJ2-3. The germline gives CDR1 SQVTM, CDR2 ANQGSEA. The CDR3 covers 13 residues. The CDR3 spells CSANLGSTDTQYF.

This chain connects TRBV6-4 to TRBJ2-4; TCRdb selects TRBD1, and the lack of DNA leaves this call unchecked. CDR1 is MRHNA and CDR2 is SNTAGT in the germline V gene. The CDR3 sequence is 20 residues long. CDR3 sequence: CASRTGPGGAMLAAKNIQYF.

V usage is TRBV20-1 and J usage is TRBJ1-2; TCRdb picks TRBD1, but there is no DNA to check that call. Germline V lookup: CDR1 DFQATT, CDR2 SNEGSKA (reference sequence). The CDR3 is made up of 12 amino acids. CDR3 loop: CSASPQGFGYTF.

This chain links TRBV24-1 with TRBJ2-2. The CDR3 covers 17 residues. Germline V gene sequence: CDR1 KGHDR, CDR2 SFDVKD. The CDR3 here is CATSEDGYVRGSGELFF.

The genes are TRBV24-1 and TRBJ2-2; the D call from TCRdb, TRBD1, cannot be confirmed without DNA. The CDR3 has 16 amino acids. CDR1 and CDR2 (germline): KGHDR, SFDVKD. The CDR3 region is CATSSIGTGPTGELFF.

This chain joins TRBV5-4 and TRBJ2-1. This CDR3 region has 16 residues. The germline gives CDR1 SGHNT, CDR2 YYREEE (reference sequence). This CDR3 reads CASRSFAGDSVDEQFF.

The chain carries TRBV4-1 and TRBJ2-2; TCRdb's D call of TRBD2 is untestable without DNA. Germline CDR1 MGHRA, CDR2 YSYEKL. This CDR3 has 15 residues. The CDR3 reads CASSRGGLATGELFF.

The chain links TRBV7-8 to TRBJ1-1. CDR1 and CDR2 from the germline V gene are SGHVS and FQNEAQ. The CDR3 sequence is 14 residues long. The chain's CDR3 is CASSKPHRDTEAFF.

This chain uses TRBV5-1 with TRBJ1-5. The CDR3 length is 15 residues. CDR1 and CDR2 from the germline V gene are SGHRS and YFSETQ. The CDR3 reads CASSLDGSDNQPQHF.

The chain carries TRBV7-2 and TRBJ2-3; checking the TCRdb D call of TRBD2 is not possible without DNA. This CDR3 contains 16 residues. Per germline, CDR1 SGHTA and CDR2 FQGNSA. This CDR3 reads CASSLAASGRSYTQYF.

This rearrangement joins TRBV10-1 to TRBJ2-3; TCRdb returns TRBD1, unconfirmable since there is no DNA. Per germline, CDR1 WNHNN and CDR2 SYGVQD (reference sequence). The CDR3 has 14 amino acids. CDR3 amino acids: CASSEDSLGDTQYF.

This chain links TRBV5-1 with TRBJ2-1; without DNA, the TCRdb call of TRBD1 cannot be checked. The CDR3 runs 16 residues. Germline assignment: CDR1 SGHRS and CDR2 YFSETQ. This chain's CDR3 is CASSLIDRGTYNEQFF.

This chain connects TRBV5-1 to TRBJ2-7; without DNA, the TCRdb call of TRBD1 cannot be checked. CDR1 and CDR2 (germline): SGHRS, YFSETQ. CDR3 length: 13 amino acids. The chain's CDR3 is CASSSTGSGEQYF.

The genes are TRBV5-1 and TRBJ1-1. Germline values: CDR1 SGHRS, CDR2 YFSETQ. The CDR3 length is 12 residues. CDR3 sequence reads: CASSLASTEAFF.

This sequence joins TRBV15 and TRBJ1-6. The CDR3 sequence is 13 residues long. Germline CDR1 is LNHNV and CDR2 is YYDKDF (reference sequence). The CDR3 sequence: CATSGGDFSPLHF. Variable domain in full (rest from reference TRBV15 and TRBJ1-6): DAMVIQNPRYQVTQFGKPVTLSCSQTLNHNVMYWYQQKSSQAPKLLFHYYDKDFNNEADTPDNFQSRRPNTSFCFLDIRSPGLGDTAMYLCATSGGDFSPLHFGNGTRLTVT.

The V call is TRBV5-1, the J call TRBJ2-7; TCRdb's assignment of TRBD1 cannot be checked, as there is no DNA. CDR3 length: 13 residues. Germline CDR1 and CDR2: SGHRS and YFSETQ. CDR3 in amino acids: CASSPEGAYEQYF.

The CDR3 loop reads CASSFGVDTEAFF. This sequence joins TRBV5-1 and TRBJ1-1. The CDR3 consists of 13 residues. Germline-derived CDR1 and CDR2 are SGHRS and YFSETQ.

The V gene is TRBV7-6, the J gene TRBJ2-2; checking the TCRdb D call of TRBD1 is not possible without DNA. The CDR3 covers 13 residues. The germline V gene encodes CDR1 SGHVS and CDR2 FNYEAQ. The CDR3 sequence: CASSPLGRGELFF.

V gene TRBV7-2 combines with J gene TRBJ2-7; the D call of TRBD1 rests on TCRdb alone, since no DNA is present to check it. The CDR3 is 14 amino acids. The V gene's germline CDR1 is SGHTA and CDR2 FQGNSA. The CDR3 loop reads CASSSRDATYEQYF.

V usage is TRBV7-2 and J usage is TRBJ1-6; checking the TCRdb D call of TRBD1 is not possible without DNA. Germline assignment: CDR1 SGHTA and CDR2 FQGNSA. This CDR3 contains 13 residues. The CDR3 spells CASSFTGNSPLHF.

The chain uses TRBV9 and TRBJ1-2; TCRdb gives TRBD1 as the D gene, but with no DNA this cannot be confirmed. The CDR3 spans 15 residues. Germline V lookup: CDR1 SGDLS, CDR2 YYNGEE. CDR3 residues: CASSVDGRPNYGYTF.

This chain joins TRBV3-1 and TRBJ2-5; as DNA is missing, the TRBD2 call by TCRdb cannot be tested. Germline V lookup: CDR1 LGHDT, CDR2 YNNKEL (reference sequence). The CDR3 extends over 14 amino acids. CDR3 residues: CASSQSGTAETQYF.

This chain connects TRBV2 to TRBJ2-7. Germline CDR1 and CDR2: SNHLY and FYNNEI. The CDR3 has 13 residues. CDR3: CASSPNKTPEQYF.